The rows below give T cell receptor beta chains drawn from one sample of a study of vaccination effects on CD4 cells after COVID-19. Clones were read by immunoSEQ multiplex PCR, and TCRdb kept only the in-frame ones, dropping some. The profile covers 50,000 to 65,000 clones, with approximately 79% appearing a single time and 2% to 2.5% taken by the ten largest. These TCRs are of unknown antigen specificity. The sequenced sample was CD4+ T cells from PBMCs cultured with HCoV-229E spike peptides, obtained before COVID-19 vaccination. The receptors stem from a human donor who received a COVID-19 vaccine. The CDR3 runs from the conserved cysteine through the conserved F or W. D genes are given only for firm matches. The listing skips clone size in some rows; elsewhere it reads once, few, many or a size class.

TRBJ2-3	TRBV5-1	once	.	TGCGCCAGCAGCTCCTTAGGGGCGGGATTCTCTAGCACAGATACGCAGTGTTTT	CASSSLGAGFSSTDTQCF
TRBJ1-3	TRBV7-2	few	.	TGTGCCAGCAGCTTAACGGGAATCTCTGGAAACACCATATATTTT	CASSLTGISGNTIYF
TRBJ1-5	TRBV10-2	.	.	TGCGCCACTTCCCGTCAAGCAGACATATGGCAGCCCCAGCATTTT	CATSRQADIWQPQHF
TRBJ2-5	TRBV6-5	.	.	TGTGCCAGCAGTTTGAATAGCGGACTTCAGTACTTC	CASSLNSGLQYF
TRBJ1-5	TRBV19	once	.	TGTGCCAGCCGGGGGGCAGGGAAGGGGATTGAGCCCCAGCATTTT	CASRGAGKGIEPQHF
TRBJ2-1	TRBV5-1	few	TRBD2	TGCGCCAGCAGCTTGGAGATCCTAGCGGGGGGGAATTACAATGAGCAGTTCTTC	CASSLEILAGGNYNEQFF
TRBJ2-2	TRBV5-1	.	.	TGCGCCAGCAGCGCCGACCCGGTGGGGACCGGGGAGCTGTTTTTT	CASSADPVGTGELFF
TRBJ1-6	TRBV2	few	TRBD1	TGTGCCAGCAGTAGGGACAGGGCTGGTTCACCCCTCCACTTT	CASSRDRAGSPLHF
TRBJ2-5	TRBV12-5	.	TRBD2	TGTGCTAGTGGTTTGAGGCTAGCGGGGGGCGAGACCCAGTACTTC	CASGLRLAGGETQYF
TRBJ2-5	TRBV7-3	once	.	TGTGCCAGCAGCCCCGACCTCGCTGAAGAGACCCAGTACTTC	CASSPDLAEETQYF
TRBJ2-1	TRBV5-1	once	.	TGCGCCAGCAGCTTGGATTTTGGGTACAATGAGCAGTTCTTC	CASSLDFGYNEQFF
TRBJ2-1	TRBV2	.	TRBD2	TGTGCCAGCTTACAGGATAGCGGGGGGTCCGATGAGCAGTTCTTC	CASLQDSGGSDEQFF
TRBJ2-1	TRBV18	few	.	TGTGCCAGCGTAGGGACCGGGGGATACAATGAGCAGTTCTTC	CASVGTGGYNEQFF
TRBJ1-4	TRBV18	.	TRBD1	TGTGCCAGCTCACCGTCCGGGACAGGGGGCGGAGGAGTGGAAAAACTGTTTTTT	CASSPSGTGGGGVEKLFF
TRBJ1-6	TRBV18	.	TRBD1	TGTGCCAGCTCACCAGGGACAGGAGATTCACCCCTCCACTTT	CASSPGTGDSPLHF
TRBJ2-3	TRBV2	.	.	TGTGCCAGCAGTGTGAGGGCAGCGGAGAGCACAGATACGCAGTATTTT	CASSVRAAESTDTQYF
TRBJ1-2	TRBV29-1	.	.	TGCAGCGATGGGACGGTGACTAACTATGGCTACACCTTC	CSDGTVTNYGYTF
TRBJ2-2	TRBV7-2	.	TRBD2	TGTGCCAGCAGCTTATGGGGACTAAACACCGGGGAGCTGTTTTTT	CASSLWGLNTGELFF
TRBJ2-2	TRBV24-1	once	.	TGTGCCACCAGTGATTCGGGACCGAGCACCGGGGAGCTGTTTTTT	CATSDSGPSTGELFF
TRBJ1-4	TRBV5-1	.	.	TGCGCCAGCAGCCCGGCTTGGGACGCAACTAATGAAAAACTGTTTTTT	CASSPAWDATNEKLFF
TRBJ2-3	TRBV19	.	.	TGTGCCAGTAGTACATACAGGGTGGCAGATACGCAGTATTTT	CASSTYRVADTQYF
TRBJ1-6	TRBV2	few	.	TGTGCCAGCAGTCCCGGGACCGAGGGGGGTCGCCTCCACTTT	CASSPGTEGGRLHF
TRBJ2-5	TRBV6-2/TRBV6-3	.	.	TGTGCCAGCAGTTACGTGGGGTCTGGGGGAGAGACCCAGTACTTC	CASSYVGSGGETQYF